Given below is one TCR beta chain in context. What it binds is unknown. The entry originates in a study of beta chain features in type 1 diabetes. Study results and caveats: It was not settled here whether HLA type affects TCRB rearrangement. Type 1 diabetes patients had moderately but significantly shorter TCRB CDR3s in all four CD4+ subsets.

Post-sort purity exceeded 95% for all sorted populations. The entirety of the isolated RNA underwent reverse transcription, so expressed TCRB transcripts were sequenced. The table came from immunoSEQ multiplex PCR; TCRdb's copy has only in-frame clones and leaves some out. The sample consists of about 660,000 clones, more than 13% of them appearing once. Trimming took off 4 bases at V and 3 bases at J, with 14 bases between the two ends. Germline V lookup: CDR1 LGHNA, CDR2 YNFKEQ. The CDR3 runs to 15 residues. The receptor was derived from a man in his late teens or twenties with type 1 diabetes. The chain employs TRBV4-2 and TRBJ2-3, with a tentative D call TRBD2 (5 bases). Sequences were obtained from naive CD4+ T cells from blood. CDR3 in DNA: TGTGCCAGCAGCCGGGCAGCGGCCGGGACAGATACGCAGTATTTT. Its translation: CASSRAAAGTDTQYF.